These 30 T cell receptor beta chains were sequenced from one sample in a study of cytomegalovirus exposure and HLA in healthy donors. Both 60 Vbeta primers and 13 Jbeta primers went into the PCR. Sequencing used immunoSEQ multiplex PCR; TCRdb keeps in-frame clones, though not all of them. The data hold under 150,000 clones, with roughly 74% observed a single time. The sequencing input was PBMCs. The receptors derive from a middle-aged woman in good health and CMV-seropositive.

This chain links TRBV6-4 with TRBJ2-3, with TRBD2 matching 10 bases. Germline values: CDR1 MRHNA, CDR2 SNTAGT. CDR3 size: 17 residues. With V trimmed by 7 bases and J by 1 base, 11 bases remained unmatched. DNA for the CDR3: TGTGCCAGCAACCCCCTGGGACTAGCGAGGCGCACAGATACGCAGTATTTT. Amino acids: CASNPLGLARRTDTQYF.

This clone was recorded a few times. The rearrangement links TRBV15 to TRBJ2-1, with TRBD2 matching over 10 bases. This CDR3 region has 17 residues. V was clipped by 3 bases and J by 4 bases; unmatched bases: 9. Germline CDR1 reads LNHNV; CDR2 reads YYDKDF (reference sequence). CDR3 coding DNA: TGTGCCACCAGCAGCGATCAGCGGGGGGGGTTGTACAATGAGCAGTTCTTC. Its protein is CATSSDQRGGLYNEQFF.

The chain has TRBV30 and TRBJ2-3; 16 nucleotides agree with TRBD2. The V gene end was trimmed by 1 base and the J gene end by 11 bases; junction bases not matched to a gene: 6. The CDR3 spans 15 residues. Germline CDR1 is GTSNPN and CDR2 is SVGIG (reference sequence). CDR3 region: CAWSAGLAGGRGQYF. DNA of the CDR3: TGTGCCTGGAGTGCGGGACTAGCGGGAGGGCGGGGGCAGTATTTT.

V is TRBV29-1 and J is TRBJ2-5; TRBD1 might be the D (6 bases). In germline, CDR1 is SQVTM, CDR2 ANQGSEA. CDR3 length: 15 amino acids. V was pared by 0 bases and J by 4 bases, with 15 bases between. The CDR3 sequence: CSVEDPGHSRETQYF. In DNA, the CDR3 is TGCAGCGTTGAAGATCCGGGACACAGTCGAGAGACCCAGTACTTC.

The chain joins TRBV28 to TRBJ1-4; 8 positions match TRBD1. CDR3 length: 15 residues. Germline lookup yields CDR1 MDHEN and CDR2 SYDVKM. The V and J ends lost 7 bases and 3 bases, in that order; junction bases with no gene match: 7. CDR3 region: CASTYRGTANEKLFF. CDR3 sequence (DNA): TGTGCCAGCACCTACAGGGGGACAGCTAATGAAAAACTGTTTTTT.

The chain couples TRBV5-1 to TRBJ1-2; D perhaps matches TRBD1 (5 bases). The CDR3 sequence is 12 residues long. The ends were cut back, 4 bases at V and 8 bases at J, with 12 bases in the middle. The V gene's germline CDR1 is SGHRS and CDR2 YFSETQ. This CDR3 reads CASSDDSVGYTF. For the CDR3, the DNA is TGCGCCAGCAGCGACGACAGCGTAGGCTACACCTTC.

V usage is TRBV7-9 and J usage is TRBJ2-5, with 7 nucleotides matching TRBD2. CDR3 length: 17 residues. Per the germline V gene, CDR1 is SEHNR and CDR2 is FQNEAQ (reference sequence). Unmatched junction bases numbered 8, after V lost 1 base and J lost 0 bases. CDR3: CASSLGGEGPDQETQYF. CDR3 DNA: TGTGCCAGCAGCTTAGGGGGGGAGGGCCCAGACCAAGAGACCCAGTACTTC.

The chain carries TRBV11-3 and TRBJ2-7, with D perhaps TRBD2 (5 bases). V was pared by 1 base and J by 1 base, with 14 bases between. The CDR3 is 16 residues long. Germline loops: CDR1 SGHNT, CDR2 YENEEA. Here the CDR3 DNA reads TGTGCCAGCAGCTTAGGAGGGAAGGACGTATCCTACGAGCAGTACTTC. Its translation: CASSLGGKDVSYEQYF.

This clone was found once. The gene calls are TRBV7-9 and TRBJ2-7, with D unresolved. Trimming left V 4 bases short and J 1 base short, with 17 bases between. Per the germline V gene, CDR1 is SEHNR and CDR2 is FQNEAQ (reference sequence). CDR3 length: 16 residues. CDR3 bases: TGTGCCAGCAGCTCCCCCGGCGGCTTGACTTCCTACGAGCAGTACTTC. This codes for CASSSPGGLTSYEQYF.

This clone was seen a few times. This chain uses TRBV7-2 with TRBJ1-1; D gene uncertain. Trimming removed 6 bases at V and 0 bases at J, with 8 bases between. The CDR3 runs to 13 residues. Per the germline V gene, CDR1 is SGHTA and CDR2 is FQGNSA. The CDR3 nucleotides are TGTGCCAGCAGATCCCAGATGAACACTGAAGCTTTCTTT. As protein: CASRSQMNTEAFF. Full variable domain (outside the CDR3, taken from reference TRBV7-2 and TRBJ1-1): GAGVSQSPSNKVTEKGKDVELRCDPISGHTALYWYRQSLGQGLEFLIYFQGNSAPDKSGLPSDRFSAERTGGSVSTLTIQRTQQEDSAVYLCASRSQMNTEAFFGQGTRLTVV.

The chain has TRBV30 and TRBJ1-2; no firm D call. CDR3 length: 11 residues. Per germline, CDR1 GTSNPN and CDR2 SVGIG (reference sequence). V was trimmed by 7 bases and J by 4 bases, leaving 10 bases between them. The CDR3 DNA sequence: TGTGCCTCCTGGGCCTCCTATGGCTACACCTTC. It yields the protein CASWASYGYTF.

The chain links TRBV18 to TRBJ1-1, with 7 bases lining up with TRBD1. Germline lookup yields CDR1 KGHSH and CDR2 LQKENI. The CDR3 runs to 14 residues. V was clipped by 4 bases and J by 3 bases; unmatched bases: 5. For the CDR3, the DNA is TGTGCCAGCTCACACTCCGGGACAGACACTGAAGCTTTCTTT. This encodes CASSHSGTDTEAFF. The full variable domain, with the rest looked up from reference TRBV18 and TRBJ1-1, is NAGVMQNPRHLVRRRGQEARLRCSPMKGHSHVYWYRQLPEEGLKFMVYLQKENIIDESGMPKERFSAEFPKEGPSILRIQQVVRGDSAAYFCASSHSGTDTEAFFGQGTRLTVV.

The chain joins TRBV7-9 to TRBJ2-3; 7 nucleotides align to TRBD1. J gave up 4 bases and V 6 bases, and 7 bases lay outside the gene matches. The germline gives CDR1 SEHNR, CDR2 FQNEAQ (reference sequence). This CDR3 region has 14 residues. CDR3 sequence (DNA): TGTGCCAGCAGACAGGGGTCCTCGGCAGATACGCAGTATTTT. Translation gives CASRQGSSADTQYF.

This chain joins TRBV6-6 and TRBJ2-2, with 13 positions matching TRBD2. Germline values: CDR1 MNHNY, CDR2 SVGAGI (reference sequence). V shed 6 bases, J shed 7 bases, and the junction held 8 bases outside the gene matches. This CDR3 is 16 amino acids long. CDR3 residues: CASSRGLAGLDGELFF. As DNA, the CDR3 is TGTGCCAGCAGCCGGGGACTAGCGGGACTGGACGGGGAGCTGTTTTTT.

Worth noting for this clone: The junction does not match germline at one end; this may be a read error. The chain carries TRBV7-9 and TRBJ1-1; 8 nucleotides line up with TRBD1. CDR1 SEHNR and CDR2 FQNEAQ come from the germline V gene (reference sequence). CDR3 length: 13 residues. The DNA for the CDR3 is TGTTCCAGCAGTAGAGACAGGGGCACTGAAGCTTTCTTT. This sequence encodes CSSSRDRGTEAFF.

The chain joins TRBV19 to TRBJ2-4; D might be TRBD1 (5 bases). Germline V lookup: CDR1 LNHDA, CDR2 SQIVND (reference sequence). V lost 5 bases, J lost 7 bases, and 12 bases lay in between. The CDR3 loop spans 13 amino acids. The CDR3 nucleotides are TGTGCCAGTAGTCTGGCAGGGCGGAACATTCAGTACTTC. Translating it yields CASSLAGRNIQYF.

The chain uses TRBV6-1 and TRBJ2-1, with 10 positions matching TRBD2. V shed 7 bases and J 4 bases; nucleotides not matched to a gene: 7. This CDR3 has 15 amino acids. Germline CDR1 and CDR2: MNHNS and SASEGT. CDR3 amino acids: CASNQGLAEYNEQFF. The DNA of the CDR3 is TGTGCCAGCAATCAAGGACTAGCGGAGTACAATGAGCAGTTCTTC.

This clone showed up just a few times. V is TRBV28 and J is TRBJ1-2, with 7 bases fitting TRBD1. This CDR3 is built from 13 residues. J lost 8 bases, V lost 3 bases, and 6 bases had no gene match. The germline V gene encodes CDR1 MDHEN and CDR2 SYDVKM. The CDR3 DNA is TGTGCCAGCAGTTTCCCCACAGGGGAAGGCTACACCTTC. Its protein product is CASSFPTGEGYTF.

The chain joins TRBV5-1 to TRBJ1-1, with 12 bases that match TRBD1. Germline CDR1 reads SGHRS; CDR2 reads YFSETQ. The CDR3 has 14 amino acids. Losses at the gene ends were 2 bases for V and 10 bases for J; bases not matched to a gene: 6. CDR3 protein: CASSFGTGGMRAFF. The CDR3 bases are TGCGCCAGCAGCTTTGGGACAGGGGGCATGAGAGCTTTCTTT.

This CDR3 reads CASSPEFLDTQYF. The CDR3 bases are TGCGCCAGCAGCCCCGAGTTCCTGGATACGCAGTATTTT. This chain joins TRBV5-1 and TRBJ2-3, with D unclear. Germline-derived CDR1 and CDR2 are SGHRS and YFSETQ. This CDR3 is built from 13 residues. Trimming removed 4 bases at V and 6 bases at J, with 12 bases between.

This clone was recorded a few times. This chain joins TRBV7-9 and TRBJ2-2, with 8 bases matching TRBD2. Germline lookup yields CDR1 SEHNR and CDR2 FQNEAQ (reference sequence). Trimming took 5 bases from V and 4 from J; bases not matched to a gene: 9. CDR3 size: 16 residues. The CDR3 loop is CASSPVRTSGTGELFF. CDR3 sequence (DNA): TGTGCCAGCAGCCCCGTTCGTACTAGCGGCACCGGGGAGCTGTTTTTT. The whole variable domain, remainder taken from reference TRBV7-9 and TRBJ2-2, is DTGVSQNPRHKITKRGQNVTFRCDPISEHNRLYWYRQTLGQGPEFLTYFQNEAQLEKSRLLSDRFSAERPKGSFSTLEIQRTEQGDSAMYLCASSPVRTSGTGELFFGEGSRLTVL.

This clone has just a few counts. The chain uses TRBV19 and TRBJ1-5, with D perhaps matching TRBD1 (6 bases). With 9 bases removed from V and 0 bases from J, the gap between germline ends came to 12 bases. CDR1 and CDR2 from the germline V gene are LNHDA and SQIVND (reference sequence). The CDR3 length is 14 residues. The CDR3 nucleotides read TGTGCCAGCCGACGGACAGTTAGCAATCAGCCCCAGCATTTT. This codes for CASRRTVSNQPQHF.

Only a few counts were recorded for this clone. The V gene is TRBV6-1, the J gene TRBJ2-7; TRBD1 is a possible D gene (6 bases). Trimming took off 6 bases at V and 0 bases at J, with 12 bases between the two ends. This CDR3 spans 14 amino acids. Germline loops: CDR1 MNHNS, CDR2 SASEGT. The CDR3 sequence: CASRQGYSSYEQYF. The CDR3 nucleotides are TGTGCCAGCAGACAGGGCTACAGCTCCTACGAGCAGTACTTC.

The chain is built from TRBV13 and TRBJ2-5, with D possibly being TRBD2 (7 bases). CDR1 and CDR2 from the germline V gene are PRHDT and FYEKMQ (reference sequence). The CDR3 covers 15 residues. V was clipped by 5 bases and J by 7 bases, with 20 bases between them. Here the CDR3 reads CASSQRRGDKRTQYF. DNA of the CDR3: TGTGCCAGCAGCCAACGCCGGGGGGACAAAAGGACCCAGTACTTC.

The V and J genes are TRBV29-1 and TRBJ2-1, with D possibly TRBD2 on 6 matching bases. Germline-derived CDR1 and CDR2 are SQVTM and ANQGSEA. The CDR3 is made up of 15 amino acids. V was clipped by 8 bases and J by 4 bases, with 21 bases between them. CDR3 bases: TGCAGCTCAAGAACCGACAAGCGGGCTTACAATGAGCAGTTCTTC. Encoded protein: CSSRTDKRAYNEQFF.

This clone was counted between two and nine times. The V call is TRBV28, the J call TRBJ2-7; 7 bases are shared with TRBD2. CDR3 size: 14 residues. Trimming took 2 bases from V and 2 from J; bases not matched to a gene: 3. Germline V CDR1 and CDR2: MDHEN, SYDVKM. CDR3 protein: CASSLLAVTYEQYF. The DNA of the CDR3 is TGTGCCAGCAGTTTACTAGCGGTTACCTACGAGCAGTACTTC. The whole variable domain, remainder taken from reference TRBV28 and TRBJ2-7, is DVKVTQSSRYLVKRTGEKVFLECVQDMDHENMFWYRQDPGLGLRLIYFSYDVKMKEKGDIPEGYSVSREKKERFSLILESASTNQTSMYLCASSLLAVTYEQYFGPGTRLTVT.

The chain uses TRBV19 and TRBJ2-3; a weak D match, TRBD1 (6 bases). Per the germline V gene, CDR1 is LNHDA and CDR2 is SQIVND (reference sequence). The CDR3 runs 15 residues. The germline V and J ends were trimmed by 5 bases and 5 bases, with 17 bases remaining between them. The CDR3: CASSPGLGAEDTQYF. Here the CDR3 DNA reads TGTGCCAGTAGTCCGGGCCTGGGGGCGGAAGATACGCAGTATTTT. Combining the CDR3 with reference TRBV19 and TRBJ2-3 gives the whole variable domain DGGITQSPKYLFRKEGQNVTLSCEQNLNHDAMYWYRQDPGQGLRLIYYSQIVNDFQKGDIAEGYSVSREKKESFPLTVTSAQKNPTAFYLCASSPGLGAEDTQYFGPGTRLTVL.

Comments on this clone: Other nucleotide sequences in the sample specify the same CDR3. The gene calls are TRBV2 and TRBJ2-1, with D uncertain. The length of the CDR3 is 13 residues. With 4 bases removed from V and 10 bases from J, the gap between germline ends came to 14 bases. CDR1 is SNHLY and CDR2 is FYNNEI in the germline V gene. DNA for the CDR3: TGTGCCAGCAGTGCTACCATTAGTGTCGAGCAGTTCTTC. This codes for CASSATISVEQFF.

This clone has more than one count but fewer than ten. The chain carries TRBV2 and TRBJ2-7; 8 nucleotides match TRBD2. Germline CDR1 SNHLY, CDR2 FYNNEI. With V trimmed by 4 bases and J by 2 bases, 4 bases remained unmatched. The length of the CDR3 is 14 residues. This CDR3 reads CASSASGLAYEQYF. CDR3 in DNA: TGTGCCAGCAGTGCCTCGGGACTAGCCTACGAGCAGTACTTC.

This clone has only a few counts. CDR3 protein: CASRPGQKNYGYTF. As DNA, the CDR3 is TGTGCCAGCAGACCGGGACAGAAAAACTATGGCTACACCTTC. The V and J genes are TRBV28 and TRBJ1-2, with TRBD1 identical over 7 bases. CDR1 and CDR2 from the germline V gene are MDHEN and SYDVKM. The CDR3 is 14 amino acids. V lost 6 bases to trimming and J lost 2 bases; unmatched junction nucleotides: 6.